One and the same sample provided the 29 T cell receptor beta chains below, sequenced in a study of T cell clonality in common variable immunodeficiency. Assay used: immunoSEQ multiplex PCR; TCRdb lists only in-frame clones, some missing. This repertoire holds under 65,000 clones, and none appear only once. Sequencing used peripheral blood mononuclear cells. The source of these receptors is a person aged 18 to 70 in good health.

Concerning this clone itself: Coverage ceases 3 residues before the CDR3 finishes, and the germline J gene fills in the end. V and J are TRBV13 and TRBJ1-1, with D unresolved. Trimming removed 5 bases from V and 4 bases from J, with 11 bases in between. The CDR3 runs 13 residues. Germline V CDR1 and CDR2: PRHDT, FYEKMQ (reference sequence). Partial CDR3 DNA: TGTGCCAGCAGCCCCCTAGTGTTCACTGAA. Translated: CASSPLVFTE. The whole CDR3 region reads CASSPLVFTEAFF.

At least ten counts were recorded for this clone. The sequenced fragment ends 3 residues before the CDR3 boundary, so the rest is inferred from the germline J gene. V usage is TRBV18 and J usage is TRBJ1-1, with D unresolved. The V and J ends lost 0 bases and 1 base respectively, with 9 bases between them. Per the germline V gene, CDR1 is KGHSH and CDR2 is LQKENI. This CDR3 comprises 15 residues. The covered CDR3 bases are TGTGCCAGCTCACCACCTGGCAGGTCGAACACTGAA. Its protein product is CASSPPGRSNTE. The whole CDR3 sequence reads CASSPPGRSNTEAFF.

This clone was detected many times. Read sequence stops 3 residues before the CDR3 end, and the germline J gene provides the missing end. J is TRBJ1-1 and V is TRBV20-1; possible D gene TRBD1, 5 bases. V was trimmed by 5 bases and J by 3 bases, leaving 10 bases between them. The CDR3 runs to 12 residues. The germline CDR1 and CDR2 sequences are DFQATT and SNEGSKA (reference sequence). This chain's CDR3 is CSAFDRDTEAFF. CDR3 bases read: TGCAGTGCTTTTGACAGAGACACTGAA.

In its sample, this clone was seen many times. The covered CDR3 bases are TGTGCCAGCAGTTTGCTCATCAGAACCACAAGCACAGATACG. It codes for CASSLLIRTTSTDT. The full CDR3 protein reads CASSLLIRTTSTDTQYF. V usage is TRBV12-3 or TRBV12-4 and J usage is TRBJ2-3; D ambiguous. The read gets to within 3 residues of the CDR3 end, and the germline J gene fills in the rest. This CDR3 has 17 residues. The V end lost 3 bases, the J end lost 0 bases, and 16 bases lay between the germline ends.

Many counts were recorded for this clone. The missing CDR3 end, 3 residues past where the read stops, is filled in from the germline J gene. V usage is TRBV10-1 and J usage is TRBJ1-1; D not certain. CDR1 WNHNN and CDR2 SYGVQD come from the germline V gene (reference sequence). This CDR3 comprises 16 residues. The CDR3 spells CASSEPHPGDPERAFF. The DNA read from the CDR3 is TGCGCCAGCAGTGAGCCTCACCCCGGGGATCCAGAAAGG.

This clone was observed at least ten times. Read data end 3 residues before the CDR3 end; the end is taken from the germline J gene. The rearrangement joins TRBV19 to TRBJ1-1; tentatively, D is TRBD1 (6 bases). CDR1 is LNHDA, CDR2 SQIVND, per germline (reference sequence). CDR3 length: 15 residues. V gave up 8 bases and J gave up 0 bases, with 16 bases separating them. The CDR3 sequence: CASSSLGQLNTEAFF. Incomplete CDR3 DNA: TGTGCCAGTTCATCCCTTGGACAGCTGAACACTGAA. Using reference TRBV19 and TRBJ1-1 for the parts outside the CDR3, the full variable domain is DGGITQSPKYLFRKEGQNVTLSCEQNLNHDAMYWYRQDPGQGLRLIYYSQIVNDFQKGDIAEGYSVSREKKESFPLTVTSAQKNPTAFYLCASSSLGQLNTEAFFGQGTRLTVV.

Incomplete CDR3 DNA: TGTGCCAGCAGCTTGGTCCTAGCGGGAATCTACGAC. This translates into CASSLVLAGIYD. The complete CDR3 reads CASSLVLAGIYDYTF. The chain carries TRBV7-9 and TRBJ1-2; D is unresolved. The read comes to an end 3 residues before the CDR3 does, leaving the germline J gene to fill in the end. The CDR3 length is 15 residues. The V gene's germline CDR1 is SEHNR and CDR2 FQNEAQ (reference sequence).

Of note for this clone: The read terminates 3 residues before the CDR3 end, so the remaining end is supplied by the germline J gene. The chain employs TRBV20-1 and TRBJ2-1; TRBD2 aligns across 12 bases. The CDR3 spans 15 residues. V shed 1 base and J 6 bases; nucleotides not matched to a gene: 4. CDR1 DFQATT and CDR2 SNEGSKA come from the germline V gene (reference sequence). CDR3 DNA, as far as it was read: TGCAGTGCTAGAGTCGCGACTAGCGGGAGCAATGAG. Amino acid sequence: CSARVATSGSNE. The full CDR3 protein reads CSARVATSGSNEQFF.

This clone has at least ten counts. The read is 3 residues too short to cover the CDR3 end, so that end is filled in from the germline J gene. The chain carries TRBV20-1 and TRBJ2-7, with a possible D match to TRBD2 (5 bases). V lost 1 base and J lost 3, with 10 bases in between. The length of the CDR3 is 13 residues. Germline V gene data show CDR1 as DFQATT and CDR2 as SNEGSKA (reference sequence). The CDR3 loop is CSARAWAGYEQYF. CDR3 bases read: TGCAGTGCTAGAGCATGGGCGGGCTACGAG.

The sample holds many counts of this clone. The CDR3 end falls 3 residues outside the read, so it is completed with the germline J gene. The chain recombines TRBV28 with TRBJ2-1; no clear D gene. The CDR3 covers 13 residues. Between the trimmed V and J ends, which lost 6 bases and 0 bases, there was a span of 6 bases. Germline CDR1 MDHEN, CDR2 SYDVKM. CDR3 DNA, as far as it was read: TGTGCCAGCAGCCTAGGCTCCTACAATGAG. Its translation: CASSLGSYNE. The whole CDR3 is CASSLGSYNEQFF.

This clone was detected many times. The CDR3 is cut off 3 residues early in the read; its end comes from the germline J gene. V gene TRBV18 combines with J gene TRBJ1-5; TRBD1 matches at 7 bases. The CDR3 has 14 amino acids. CDR1 is KGHSH, CDR2 LQKENI, per germline. V gave up 6 bases and J gave up 4 bases; unmatched junction bases: 6. Incomplete CDR3 DNA: TGTGCCAGCTCTCCGGGACAGTTTAATCAGCCC. It codes for CASSPGQFNQP. In full, the CDR3 reads CASSPGQFNQPQHF.

This clone was observed at least ten times. The read comes to an end 3 residues before the CDR3 does, leaving the germline J gene to fill in the end. The genes are TRBV7-9 and TRBJ2-7; no firm D call. Germline-derived CDR1 and CDR2 are SEHNR and FQNEAQ (reference sequence). CDR3 length: 13 residues. Trimming removed 5 bases at V and 6 bases at J, with 14 bases between. The DNA read from the CDR3 is TGTGCCAGCAGCCCAACCCTTAGTGGCGAG. Its protein is CASSPTLSGE. The whole CDR3 is CASSPTLSGEQYF.

Ten or more counts support this clone. The read falls 3 residues short of the CDR3 end, and the missing part is taken from the germline J gene. The chain couples TRBV19 to TRBJ2-7; 11 nucleotides agree with TRBD2. J gave up 5 bases and V 5 bases, and 2 bases lay outside the gene matches. Looked up from germline, CDR1 is LNHDA and CDR2 is SQIVND (reference sequence). The CDR3 length is 13 residues. The CDR3 bases that were read are TGTGCCAGTAGTCGACTAGCGGGGCACGAG. Translation gives CASSRLAGHE. The whole CDR3 reads CASSRLAGHEQYF.

This clone has ten or more counts. The CDR3 bases that were read are TGCAGTGCTAGTGCAGGACAGTTCTCCAATCAGCCC. Its translation is CSASAGQFSNQP. The full CDR3 sequence reads CSASAGQFSNQPQHF. The chain uses TRBV20-1 and TRBJ1-5, with D perhaps TRBD1 (6 bases). The read terminates 3 residues before the CDR3 end, so the remaining end is supplied by the germline J gene. V dropped 3 bases and J dropped 3 bases, with 15 bases sitting between them. Germline lookup yields CDR1 DFQATT and CDR2 SNEGSKA (reference sequence). The length of the CDR3 is 15 residues.

Many counts were recorded for this clone. The sequence runs out 3 residues before the end of the CDR3; the remainder is reconstructed from the germline J gene. J is TRBJ1-4 and V is TRBV7-9; D not resolved. V lost 5 bases to trimming and J lost 0 bases, with 10 bases between them. The CDR3 runs 15 residues. From germline, CDR1 is SEHNR and CDR2 FQNEAQ (reference sequence). The sequenced part of the CDR3 DNA is TGTGCCAGCAGCCGTTACGGTGCAACTAATGAAAAA. This gives the protein CASSRYGATNEK. The whole CDR3 sequence reads CASSRYGATNEKLFF.

This clone was seen at least ten times. The sequence runs out 3 residues before the end of the CDR3; the remainder is reconstructed from the germline J gene. The chain has TRBV29-1 and TRBJ1-1, with no clear D. This CDR3 has 14 residues. CDR1 and CDR2 (germline): SQVTM, ANQGSEA. The V gene lost 0 bases and the J gene lost 1 base, with 9 bases spanning the gap. CDR3 DNA (partial): TGCAGCGTTGAAGACCCAACAGAGAACACTGAA. Protein: CSVEDPTENTE. Given in full, the CDR3 is CSVEDPTENTEAFF.

This clone was picked up many times. Read data end 3 residues before the CDR3 end; the end is taken from the germline J gene. J is TRBJ1-1 and V is TRBV19; D might be TRBD1 (5 bases). The germline V gene has CDR1 LNHDA and CDR2 SQIVND (reference sequence). V shed 6 bases and J shed 5 bases, with 13 bases lying between them. CDR3 length: 13 amino acids. The sequenced CDR3 bases are TGTGCCAGTAGACAGGCTTCGGCTACTGAA. As protein: CASRQASATE. The entire CDR3 reads CASRQASATEAFF.

This clone has ten or more counts. Coverage ceases 3 residues before the CDR3 finishes, and the germline J gene fills in the end. This chain connects TRBV19 to TRBJ2-1, with no clear D. Germline V lookup: CDR1 LNHDA, CDR2 SQIVND (reference sequence). The CDR3 totals 13 residues. Trimming cost V 4 bases and J 4 bases, with 8 bases left between them. CDR3 in amino acids: CASSTDKYNEQFF. CDR3 DNA (partial): TGTGCCAGTAGTACCGACAAATACAATGAG.

As for this clone: The read comes to an end 3 residues before the CDR3 does, leaving the germline J gene to fill in the end. The chain couples TRBV7-9 to TRBJ1-1; unclear D gene. CDR1 is SEHNR, CDR2 FQNEAQ, per germline (reference sequence). The CDR3 totals 13 residues. The CDR3 is CASSPSTNEKAFF. CDR3 DNA (partial): TGTGCCAGCAGCCCCTCAACTAATGAAAAA.

This clone was counted ten times or more. Other DNA sequences within the sample encode an identical CDR3. The DNA read from the CDR3 is TGCAGTTTAGGGGCAAACTATGGC. It specifies CSLGANYG. The whole CDR3 is CSLGANYGYTF. The rearrangement joins TRBV20-1 to TRBJ1-2, with D tentatively TRBD1 (5 bases). The read halts 3 residues ahead of the CDR3 end, with the missing end drawn from the germline J gene. CDR1 is DFQATT and CDR2 is SNEGSKA in the germline V gene (reference sequence). This CDR3 has 11 amino acids. V shed 8 bases and J shed 2 bases, with 9 bases lying between them.

The sample holds many counts of this clone. Coverage ceases 3 residues before the CDR3 finishes, and the germline J gene fills in the end. The J gene is TRBJ2-3, the V gene TRBV20-1; weak D call: TRBD2 (6 bases). V lost 2 bases and J 2 bases, leaving 11 bases between the germline ends. CDR1 and CDR2 (germline): DFQATT, SNEGSKA (reference sequence). This CDR3 contains 14 residues. Partial CDR3 DNA: TGCAGTGCTAGACTCGGGACTTCCACAGATACG. It codes for CSARLGTSTDT. In full, the CDR3 is CSARLGTSTDTQYF.

This clone was recorded many times. The read comes to an end 3 residues before the CDR3 does, leaving the germline J gene to fill in the end. V is TRBV6-1 and J is TRBJ1-2, with TRBD1 as a possible D gene (6 bases). Trimming stripped 2 bases from V and 7 bases from J, with 14 bases between. The CDR3 runs 14 residues. Germline V gene sequence: CDR1 MNHNS, CDR2 SASEGT. CDR3 loop: CASSETSGVGGYTF. The CDR3 bases that were read are TGTGCCAGCAGTGAAACTTCAGGGGTGGGTGGC.

As to this clone: The CDR3 end is not reached by the read, which stops 3 residues before it; the germline J gene fills it in. The V gene is TRBV7-2, the J gene TRBJ1-5; 9 positions agree with TRBD1. From germline, CDR1 is SGHTA and CDR2 FQGNSA. The V segment lost 5 bases and the J segment 7 bases; nucleotides outside the gene matches: 6. The CDR3 sequence is 14 residues long. CDR3 region: CASSVQGTGQPQHF. The sequenced CDR3 bases are TGTGCCAGCAGCGTACAGGGGACAGGGCAGCCC.

Many counts were recorded for this clone. Read sequence stops 3 residues before the CDR3 end, and the germline J gene provides the missing end. The chain is built from TRBV5-1 and TRBJ2-3; tentative D call: TRBD2 (6 bases). Looked up from germline, CDR1 is SGHRS and CDR2 is YFSETQ. The CDR3 loop spans 14 amino acids. The CDR3 reads CASSLVGGQETQYF. CDR3 DNA, as far as it was read: TGCGCCAGCAGCTTGGTAGGAGGGCAAGAGACG.

There are many counts of this clone. The CDR3 is cut off 3 residues early in the read; its end comes from the germline J gene. J is TRBJ2-5 and V is TRBV18; 10 bases fit TRBD1. J was trimmed by 3 bases and V by 3 bases; bases with no gene match: 4. This CDR3 is built from 15 residues. From germline, CDR1 is KGHSH and CDR2 LQKENI. The CDR3 sequence: CASSPAGTGEETQYF. CDR3 bases read: TGTGCCAGCTCACCGGCCGGGACAGGGGAAGAGACC.

This clone has at least ten counts. Sequencing ends 3 residues short of the CDR3 end; the germline J gene provides the rest. The V and J genes are TRBV7-1 and TRBJ2-3; 13 bases line up with TRBD2. TRBV7-1 is given ORF status, its function remaining uncertain. This CDR3 is 20 amino acids long. J lost 0 bases, V lost 3 bases, and 12 bases had no gene match. The part of the CDR3 DNA that was read is TGTGCCAGCAGCTCCCGACTAGCGGGAGGATCTTCCTCTAGCACAGATACG. Its protein product is CASSSRLAGGSSSSTDT. The whole CDR3 protein reads CASSSRLAGGSSSSTDTQYF.

This clone showed up many times. The CDR3 end lies 3 residues beyond the end of the read and is filled in from the germline J gene. The gene calls are TRBV7-7 and TRBJ2-2, with TRBD2 matching 11 bases. The V gene's germline CDR1 is SSHAT and CDR2 FNYEAQ (reference sequence). With 5 bases clipped from V and 4 bases from J, the junction kept 9 bases outside the gene matches. CDR3 length: 17 residues. The CDR3 spells CASSPRGLAGFTGELFF. The part of the CDR3 DNA that was read is TGTGCCAGCAGCCCTCGCGGACTAGCGGGCTTCACCGGGGAG.

This clone was counted a few times. The sequenced part of the CDR3 DNA is TGTGCCAGCAGCCCACGGACACCAAGCCTTAACTATGGC. Amino acids: CASSPRTPSLNYG. In full, the CDR3 reads CASSPRTPSLNYGYTF. This chain links TRBV7-8 with TRBJ1-2; the D gene is possibly TRBD1 (5 bases). The read comes to an end 3 residues before the CDR3 does, leaving the germline J gene to fill in the end. Germline lookup yields CDR1 SGHVS and CDR2 FQNEAQ. V was shortened by 5 bases and J by 1 base, with 17 bases between the two germline ends. This CDR3 contains 16 residues.

In its sample, this clone was seen many times. The CDR3 goes on 3 residues after the read ends, and that part is filled in from the germline J gene. The rearrangement joins TRBV5-1 to TRBJ2-1; D may be TRBD1 (6 bases). CDR3 length: 14 amino acids. Trimming removed 3 bases at V and 0 bases at J, with 7 bases between. Per germline, CDR1 SGHRS and CDR2 YFSETQ. This CDR3 is CASSSDSSYNEQFF. CDR3 bases read: TGCGCCAGCAGCTCGGACAGCTCCTACAATGAG.